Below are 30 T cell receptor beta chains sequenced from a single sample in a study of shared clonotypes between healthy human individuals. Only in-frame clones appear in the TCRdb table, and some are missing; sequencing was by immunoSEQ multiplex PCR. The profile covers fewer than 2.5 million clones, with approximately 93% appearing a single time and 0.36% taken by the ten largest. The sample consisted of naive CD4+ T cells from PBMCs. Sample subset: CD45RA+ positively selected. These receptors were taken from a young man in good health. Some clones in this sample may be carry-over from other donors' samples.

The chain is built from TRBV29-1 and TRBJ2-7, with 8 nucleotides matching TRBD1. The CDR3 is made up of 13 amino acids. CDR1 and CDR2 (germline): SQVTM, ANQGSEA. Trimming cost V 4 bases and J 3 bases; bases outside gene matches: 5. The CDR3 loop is CSVVDRVGYEQYF. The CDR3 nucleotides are TGCAGCGTTGTGGACAGGGTGGGCTACGAGCAGTACTTC.

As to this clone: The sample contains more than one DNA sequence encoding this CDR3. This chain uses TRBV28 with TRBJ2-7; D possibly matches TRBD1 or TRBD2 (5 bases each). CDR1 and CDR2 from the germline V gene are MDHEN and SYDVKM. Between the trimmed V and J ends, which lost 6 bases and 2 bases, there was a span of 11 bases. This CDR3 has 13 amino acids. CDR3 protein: CASSLTGPYEQYF. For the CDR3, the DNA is TGTGCCAGCAGCCTGACGGGACCCTACGAGCAGTACTTC.

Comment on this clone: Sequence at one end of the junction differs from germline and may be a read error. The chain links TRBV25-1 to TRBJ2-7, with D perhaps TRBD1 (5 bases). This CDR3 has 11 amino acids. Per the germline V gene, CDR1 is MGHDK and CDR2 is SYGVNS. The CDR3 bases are TGCGCTGTTGCAGGGAACTACGAGCAGTACTTC. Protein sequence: CAVAGNYEQYF.

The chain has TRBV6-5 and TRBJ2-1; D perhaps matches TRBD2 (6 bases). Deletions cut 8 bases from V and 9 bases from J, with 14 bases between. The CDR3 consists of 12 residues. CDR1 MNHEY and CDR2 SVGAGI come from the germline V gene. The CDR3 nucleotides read TGTGCCAGCGGGGCGGGGAATGGTGAGCAGTTCTTC. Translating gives CASGAGNGEQFF.

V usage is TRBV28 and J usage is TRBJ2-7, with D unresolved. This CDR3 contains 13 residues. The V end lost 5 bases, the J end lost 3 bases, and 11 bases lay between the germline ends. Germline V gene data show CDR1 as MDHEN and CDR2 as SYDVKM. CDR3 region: CASSLTSDYEQYF. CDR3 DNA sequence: TGTGCCAGCAGTCTAACCTCCGACTACGAGCAGTACTTC.

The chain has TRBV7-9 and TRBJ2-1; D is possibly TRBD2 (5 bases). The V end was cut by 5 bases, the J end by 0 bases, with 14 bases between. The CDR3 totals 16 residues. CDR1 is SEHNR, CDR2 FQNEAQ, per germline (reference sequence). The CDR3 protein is CASSLGLALSYNEQFF. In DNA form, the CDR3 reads TGTGCCAGCAGCCTAGGTTTAGCGCTCTCCTACAATGAGCAGTTCTTC. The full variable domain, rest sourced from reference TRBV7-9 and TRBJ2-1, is DTGVSQNPRHKITKRGQNVTFRCDPISEHNRLYWYRQTLGQGPEFLTYFQNEAQLEKSRLLSDRFSAERPKGSFSTLEIQRTEQGDSAMYLCASSLGLALSYNEQFFGPGTRLTVL.

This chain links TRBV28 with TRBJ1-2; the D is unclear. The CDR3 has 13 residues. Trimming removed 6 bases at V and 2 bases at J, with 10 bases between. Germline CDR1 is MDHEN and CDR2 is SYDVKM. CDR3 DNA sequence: TGTGCCAGCAGAACGACACTGAACTATGGCTACACCTTC. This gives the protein CASRTTLNYGYTF.

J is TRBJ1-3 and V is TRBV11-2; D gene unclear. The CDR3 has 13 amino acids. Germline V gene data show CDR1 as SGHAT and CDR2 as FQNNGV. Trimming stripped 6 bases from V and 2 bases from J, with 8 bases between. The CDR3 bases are TGTGCCAGCAGGGTTCTGGCTGGAAACACCATATATTTT. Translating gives CASRVLAGNTIYF.

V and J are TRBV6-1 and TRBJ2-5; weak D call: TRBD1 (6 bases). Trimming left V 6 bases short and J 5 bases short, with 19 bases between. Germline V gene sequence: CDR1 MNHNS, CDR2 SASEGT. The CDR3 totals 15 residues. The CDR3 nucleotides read TGTGCCAGCAGCAAGGGACACCCAAGGGGTGAGACCCAGTACTTC. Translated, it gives CASSKGHPRGETQYF.

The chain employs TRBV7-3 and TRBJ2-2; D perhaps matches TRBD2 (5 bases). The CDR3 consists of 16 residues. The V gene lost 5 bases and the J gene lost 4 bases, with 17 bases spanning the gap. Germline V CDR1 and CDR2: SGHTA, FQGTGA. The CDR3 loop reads CASSLGGRAGTGELFF. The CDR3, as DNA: TGTGCCAGCAGCCTCGGTGGCCGGGCGGGCACCGGGGAGCTGTTTTTT. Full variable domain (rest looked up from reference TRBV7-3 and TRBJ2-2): GAGVSQTPSNKVTEKGKYVELRCDPISGHTALYWYRQSLGQGPEFLIYFQGTGAADDSGLPNDRFFAVRPEGSVSTLKIQRTERGDSAVYLCASSLGGRAGTGELFFGEGSRLTVL.

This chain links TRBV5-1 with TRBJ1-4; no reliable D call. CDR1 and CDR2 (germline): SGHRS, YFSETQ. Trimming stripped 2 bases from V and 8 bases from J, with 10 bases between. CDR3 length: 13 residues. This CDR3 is CASSFRHEEKLFF. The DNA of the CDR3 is TGCGCCAGCAGCTTTAGACACGAGGAAAAACTGTTTTTT.

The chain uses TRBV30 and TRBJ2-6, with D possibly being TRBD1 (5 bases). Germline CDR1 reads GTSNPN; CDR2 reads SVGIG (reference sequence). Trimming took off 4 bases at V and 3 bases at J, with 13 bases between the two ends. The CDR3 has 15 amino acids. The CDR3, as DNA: TGTGCCTGGAAGGCCAGGGAAGGTGGGGCCAACGTCCTGACTTTC. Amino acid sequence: CAWKAREGGANVLTF.

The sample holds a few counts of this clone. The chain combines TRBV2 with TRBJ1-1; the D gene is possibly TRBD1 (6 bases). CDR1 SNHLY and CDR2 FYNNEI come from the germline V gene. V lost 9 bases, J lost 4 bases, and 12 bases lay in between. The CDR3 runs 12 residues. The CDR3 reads CASGGQFTEAFF. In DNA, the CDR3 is TGTGCCAGTGGAGGACAGTTCACTGAAGCTTTCTTT. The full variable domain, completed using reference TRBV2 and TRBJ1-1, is EPEVTQTPSHQVTQMGQEVILRCVPISNHLYFYWYRQILGQKVEFLVSFYNNEISEKSEIFDDQFSVERPDGSNFTLKIRSTKLEDSAMYFCASGGQFTEAFFGQGTRLTVV.

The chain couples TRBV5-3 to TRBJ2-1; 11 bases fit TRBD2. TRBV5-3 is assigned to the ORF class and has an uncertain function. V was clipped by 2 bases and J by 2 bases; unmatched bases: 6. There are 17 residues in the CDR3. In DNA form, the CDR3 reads TGTGCCAGAAGCTTTGGGCTAGCGGGAGGTGCCTACAATGAGCAGTTCTTC. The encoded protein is CARSFGLAGGAYNEQFF.

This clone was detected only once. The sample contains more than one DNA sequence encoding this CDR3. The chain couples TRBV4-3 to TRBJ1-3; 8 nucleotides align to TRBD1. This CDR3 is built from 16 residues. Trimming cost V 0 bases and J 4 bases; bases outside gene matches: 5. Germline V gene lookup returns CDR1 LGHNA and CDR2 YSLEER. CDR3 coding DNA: TGCGCCAGCAGCCAAGACGCGACAGGGGCAGGAAACACCATATATTTT. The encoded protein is CASSQDATGAGNTIYF.

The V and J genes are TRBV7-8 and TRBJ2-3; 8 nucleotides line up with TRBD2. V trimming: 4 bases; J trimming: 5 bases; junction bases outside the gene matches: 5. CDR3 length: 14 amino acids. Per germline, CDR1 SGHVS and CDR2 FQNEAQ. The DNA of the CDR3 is TGTGCCAGCAGCTCAGCGGGAGATTTAGATACGCAGTATTTT. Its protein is CASSSAGDLDTQYF.

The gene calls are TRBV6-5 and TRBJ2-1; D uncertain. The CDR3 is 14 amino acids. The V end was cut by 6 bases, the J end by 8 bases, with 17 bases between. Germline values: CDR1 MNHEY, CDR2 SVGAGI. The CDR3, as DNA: TGTGCCAGCAGACCGGAAAGGGTGTTGGATGAGCAGTTCTTC. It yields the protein CASRPERVLDEQFF.

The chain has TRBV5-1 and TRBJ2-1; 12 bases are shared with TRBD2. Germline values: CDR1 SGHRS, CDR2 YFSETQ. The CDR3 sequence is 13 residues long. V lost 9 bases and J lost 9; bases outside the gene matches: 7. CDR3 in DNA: TGCGCCACCCGGGCTAGCGGGAGGGCTGAGCAGTTCTTC. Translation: CATRASGRAEQFF. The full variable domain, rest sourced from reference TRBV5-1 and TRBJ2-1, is KAGVTQTPRYLIKTRGQQVTLSCSPISGHRSVSWYQQTPGQGLQFLFEYFSETQRNKGNFPGRFSGRQFSNSRSEMNVSTLELGDSALYLCATRASGRAEQFFGPGTRLTVL.

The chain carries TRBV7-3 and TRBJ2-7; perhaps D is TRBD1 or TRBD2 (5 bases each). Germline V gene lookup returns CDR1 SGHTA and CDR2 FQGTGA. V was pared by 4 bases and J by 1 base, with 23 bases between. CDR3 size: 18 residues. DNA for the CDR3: TGTGCCAGCAGCTCAACCGGGGCCACAATTAGTCCATCCTACGAGCAGTACTTC. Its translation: CASSSTGATISPSYEQYF.

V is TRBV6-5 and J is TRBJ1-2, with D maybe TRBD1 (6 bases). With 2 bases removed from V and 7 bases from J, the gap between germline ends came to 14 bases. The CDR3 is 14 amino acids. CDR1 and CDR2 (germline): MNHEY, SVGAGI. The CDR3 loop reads CASSYNRRGAGYTF. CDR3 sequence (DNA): TGTGCCAGCAGTTACAACCGGCGGGGGGCTGGCTACACCTTC.

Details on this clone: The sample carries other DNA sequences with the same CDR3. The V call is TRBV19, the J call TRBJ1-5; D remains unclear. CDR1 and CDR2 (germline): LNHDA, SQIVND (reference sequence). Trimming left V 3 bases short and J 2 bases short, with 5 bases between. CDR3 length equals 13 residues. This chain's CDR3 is CASSIVRNQPQHF. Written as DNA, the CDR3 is TGTGCCAGTAGTATCGTTCGCAATCAGCCCCAGCATTTT.

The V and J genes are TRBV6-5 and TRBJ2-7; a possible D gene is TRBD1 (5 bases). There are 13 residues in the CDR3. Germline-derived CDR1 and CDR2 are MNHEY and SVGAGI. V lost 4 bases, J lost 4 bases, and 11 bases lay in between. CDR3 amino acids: CASSSGQRYEQYF. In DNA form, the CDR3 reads TGTGCCAGCAGTTCAGGGCAACGGTACGAGCAGTACTTC.

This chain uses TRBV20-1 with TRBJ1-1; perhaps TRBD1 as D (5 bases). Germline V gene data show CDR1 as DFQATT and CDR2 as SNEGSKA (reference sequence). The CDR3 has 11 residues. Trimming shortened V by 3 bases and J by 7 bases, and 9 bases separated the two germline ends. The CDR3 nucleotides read TGCAGTGCTAGGTGGCAGGGTGAAGCTTTCTTT. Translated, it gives CSARWQGEAFF.

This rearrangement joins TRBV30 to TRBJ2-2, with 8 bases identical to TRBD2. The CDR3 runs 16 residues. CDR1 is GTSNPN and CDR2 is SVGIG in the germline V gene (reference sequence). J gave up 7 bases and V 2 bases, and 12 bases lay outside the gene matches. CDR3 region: CAWSLGSGGPNGELFF. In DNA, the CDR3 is TGTGCCTGGAGTCTGGGTTCGGGGGGGCCGAACGGGGAGCTGTTTTTT.

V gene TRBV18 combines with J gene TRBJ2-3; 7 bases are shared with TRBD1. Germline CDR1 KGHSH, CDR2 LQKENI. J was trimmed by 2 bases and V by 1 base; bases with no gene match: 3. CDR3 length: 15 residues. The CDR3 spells CASSPQGATTDTQYF. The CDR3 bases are TGTGCCAGCTCACCACAGGGGGCGACCACAGATACGCAGTATTTT. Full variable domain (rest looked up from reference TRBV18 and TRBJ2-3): NAGVMQNPRHLVRRRGQEARLRCSPMKGHSHVYWYRQLPEEGLKFMVYLQKENIIDESGMPKERFSAEFPKEGPSILRIQQVVRGDSAAYFCASSPQGATTDTQYFGPGTRLTVL.

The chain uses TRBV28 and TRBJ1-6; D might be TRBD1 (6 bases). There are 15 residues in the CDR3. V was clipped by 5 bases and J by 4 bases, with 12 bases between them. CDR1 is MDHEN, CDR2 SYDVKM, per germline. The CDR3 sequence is CASSTGTPYNSPLHF. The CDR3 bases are TGTGCCAGCAGTACAGGGACCCCGTATAATTCACCCCTCCACTTT.

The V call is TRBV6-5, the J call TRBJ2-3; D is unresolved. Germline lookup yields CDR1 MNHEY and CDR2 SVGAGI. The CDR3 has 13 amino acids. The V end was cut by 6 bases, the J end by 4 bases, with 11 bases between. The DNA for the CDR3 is TGTGCCAGCAGAGCGCGCAGCGCAGATACGCAGTATTTT. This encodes CASRARSADTQYF.

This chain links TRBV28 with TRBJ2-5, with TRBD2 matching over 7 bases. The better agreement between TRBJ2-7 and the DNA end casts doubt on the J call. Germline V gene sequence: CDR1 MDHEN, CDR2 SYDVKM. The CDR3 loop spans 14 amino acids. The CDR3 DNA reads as TGTGCCAGCTTTACTCTCTTGGGAGGGTACGAGCAGTACTTC. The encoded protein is CASFTLLGGYEQYF.

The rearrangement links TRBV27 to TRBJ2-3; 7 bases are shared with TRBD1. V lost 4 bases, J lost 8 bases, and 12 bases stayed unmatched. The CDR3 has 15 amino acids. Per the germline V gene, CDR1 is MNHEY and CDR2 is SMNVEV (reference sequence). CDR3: CASSYEQGPRGTQYF. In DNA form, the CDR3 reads TGTGCCAGCAGTTACGAACAGGGGCCGAGGGGTACGCAGTATTTT.

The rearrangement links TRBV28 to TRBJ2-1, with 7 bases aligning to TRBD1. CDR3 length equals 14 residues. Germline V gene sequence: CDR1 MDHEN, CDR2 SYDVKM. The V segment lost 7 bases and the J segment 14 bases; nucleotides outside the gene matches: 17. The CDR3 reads CASTPAGQVVKEFF. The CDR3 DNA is TGTGCCAGCACCCCTGCCGGACAGGTAGTAAAGGAGTTCTTC. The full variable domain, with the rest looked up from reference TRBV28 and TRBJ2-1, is DVKVTQSSRYLVKRTGEKVFLECVQDMDHENMFWYRQDPGLGLRLIYFSYDVKMKEKGDIPEGYSVSREKKERFSLILESASTNQTSMYLCASTPAGQVVKEFFGPGTRLTVL.